This note documents a single T cell receptor (beta chain) sequence. The antigen remains unidentified. This sample was included in a study of Ad26.COV2.S vaccination and SARS-CoV-2 variants. Study outcomes and limitations: For non-spike TCRs, breadth in vaccine recipients resembled that in placebo recipients. Post-vaccination breadth of spike-specific CD8+ and CD4+ T cell responses was reportedly substantial.

The germline CDR1 and CDR2 sequences are MGHDK and SYGVNS. This CDR3 region has 11 residues. V lost 3 bases to trimming and J lost 8 bases, with 4 bases between them. This table comes from immunoSEQ multiplex PCR, and its TCRdb copy is limited to in-frame clones, with some not included. The data show about 350,000 clones, around 92% seen once. The sequence derives from a human donor who had recovered from COVID-19. The chain links TRBV25-1 to TRBJ1-4; the D is unclear. The sequencing here drew on peripheral blood, taken after recovery from COVID-19. CDR3 sequence reads: CASSDGEKLFF. The CDR3 DNA sequence: TGTGCCAGCAGTGACGGGGAAAAACTGTTTTTT.